This T cell receptor (beta chain) derives from a study of blood T cell repertoires in COVID-19. About the research overall: Acute-phase and convalescent COVID-19 samples originated in the United States, Italy and Spain.

Authors' processing steps: Reference gene primer amplification yielded estimated nucleated cell counts. The protocol was immunoSEQ multiplex PCR, while the TCRdb copy is restricted to in-frame clones and leaves out a portion. The V and J calls and clone size are taken from that table; D and trimming were inferred from the DNA. The data contain about 140,000 clones, approximately 80% of them singletons. This receptor was taken from a woman aged 55-70 years with acute or convalescent COVID-19. Material: peripheral blood.

In DNA, the CDR3 is TGTGCCAGCAGCCAAAGGGGCCCAGGGGAAGACTATGGCTACACCTTC. Amino acids: CASSQRGPGEDYGYTF. This chain joins TRBV14 and TRBJ1-2; possibly TRBD1 for D (6 bases). Germline V gene data show CDR1 as SGHDN and CDR2 as FVKESK. CDR3 length: 16 amino acids. Deletions cut 2 bases from V and 3 bases from J, with 16 bases between.